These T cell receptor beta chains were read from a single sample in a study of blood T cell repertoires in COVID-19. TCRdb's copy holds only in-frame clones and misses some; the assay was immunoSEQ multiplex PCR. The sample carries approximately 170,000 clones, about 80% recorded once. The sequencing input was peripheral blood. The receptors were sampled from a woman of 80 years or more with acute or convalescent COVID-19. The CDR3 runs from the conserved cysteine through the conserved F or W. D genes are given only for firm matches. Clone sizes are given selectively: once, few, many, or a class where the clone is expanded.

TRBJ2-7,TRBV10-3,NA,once,CATHSEGAYEQYF,TGTGCCACCCATTCGGAGGGGGCGTACGAGCAGTACTTC
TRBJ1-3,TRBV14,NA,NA,CASSQDSLGNTIYF,TGTGCCAGCAGCCAAGATAGCCTTGGGAACACCATATATTTT
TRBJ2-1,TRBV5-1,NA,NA,CASSLFVSSYNEQFF,TGCGCCAGCAGCTTATTTGTGAGCTCCTACAATGAGCAGTTCTTC
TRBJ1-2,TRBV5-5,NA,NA,CASSSTPDIYGYTF,TGTGCCAGCAGCTCGACCCCGGACATTTATGGCTACACCTTC
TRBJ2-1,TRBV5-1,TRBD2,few,CASSLDGAGGPHEQFF,TGCGCCAGCAGCTTGGATGGTGCGGGAGGGCCCCATGAGCAGTTCTTC
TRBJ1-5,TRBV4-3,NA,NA,CASSEGQHSNQPQHF,TGCGCCAGCAGCGAAGGACAACATAGCAATCAGCCCCAGCATTTT
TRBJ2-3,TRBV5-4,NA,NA,CASSLGGPGTDTQYF,TGTGCCAGCAGCTTGGGAGGGCCCGGCACAGATACGCAGTATTTT
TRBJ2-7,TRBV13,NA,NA,CASRSRWRNYEQYF,TGTGCCAGCAGAAGCCGGTGGAGGAACTACGAGCAGTACTTC
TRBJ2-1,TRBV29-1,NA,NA,CSVEGLLPNEQFF,TGCAGCGTTGAAGGACTACTCCCCAATGAGCAGTTCTTC
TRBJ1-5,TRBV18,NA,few,CASSPQDTYNQPQHF,TGTGCCAGCTCACCTCAAGACACGTACAATCAGCCCCAGCATTTT
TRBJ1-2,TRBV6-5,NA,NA,CASTQGGYGYTF,TGTGCCAGCACCCAGGGCGGCTATGGCTACACCTTC
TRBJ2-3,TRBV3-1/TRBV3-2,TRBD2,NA,CASSGSGTSGRRGWDTQYF,TGTGCCAGCAGCGGAAGTGGGACTAGCGGGAGAAGGGGTTGGGATACGCAGTATTTT
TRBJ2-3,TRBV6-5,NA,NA,CASSFRRDTQYF,TGTGCCAGCAGTTTTCGGAGAGATACGCAGTATTTT
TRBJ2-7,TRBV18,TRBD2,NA,CASSPKSSGTYEQYF,TGTGCCAGCTCACCGAAATCTAGCGGGACCTACGAGCAGTACTTC
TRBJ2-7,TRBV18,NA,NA,CASSPTGSEQYF,TGTGCCAGCTCACCAACAGGGTCCGAGCAGTACTTC
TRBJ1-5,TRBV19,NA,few,CASSIGGRLNQPQHF,TGTGCCAGTAGTATAGGTGGGCGCCTCAATCAGCCCCAGCATTTT
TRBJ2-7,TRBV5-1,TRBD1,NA,CASSLGGTVREQYF,TGCGCCAGCAGCTTGGGAGGGACAGTGAGGGAGCAGTACTTC
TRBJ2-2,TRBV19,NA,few,CASKIQGFTGELFF,TGTGCCAGTAAAATACAGGGTTTTACCGGGGAGCTGTTTTTT
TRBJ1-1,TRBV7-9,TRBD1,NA,CASSSEHYRGSPEAFF,TGTGCCAGCAGCTCCGAACACTACAGGGGATCCCCTGAAGCTTTCTTT
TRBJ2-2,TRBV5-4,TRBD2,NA,CASSLLRGLAPGELFF,TGTGCCAGCAGCTTGTTACGGGGACTAGCGCCCGGGGAGCTGTTTTTT
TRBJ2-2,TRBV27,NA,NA,CASRQGLGELFF,TGTGCCAGCAGACAGGGACTAGGGGAGCTGTTTTTT
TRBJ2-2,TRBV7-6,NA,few,CASSLGQGLSGELFF,TGTGCCAGCAGCTTAGGCCAGGGGTTGTCCGGGGAGCTGTTTTTT